This TCR beta chain was sequenced for a study of blood T cell repertoires in COVID-19 (dated by TCRdb to the early 2020s). Regarding the study in general: Collaborator samples came from the United States, Italy and Spain and covered acute and convalescent phases of COVID-19. The material from the prospective study consisted of cDNA or gDNA derived from T cells, B-cell-depleted T cells, or PBMCs. Subjects who had been exposed to COVID-19, were actively infected with it, or had recovered from it provided the deeply sampled blood TCRbeta repertoires that made up the dataset. A freely available public database, intended as a resource for researchers studying the immune response to SARS-CoV-2, is where the repertoires were released. Samples were obtained from the ongoing ImmuneRACE study (first 160 participants) and from roughly 1,300 subjects provided by 6 global collaborators. A de-identified subject ID, COVID-19 status, age in years and sex were almost always included in the sample metadata. HLA class I and class II types, where available, came from metadata supplied by the sample provider rather than from assay-based typing.

TCRbeta CDR3 regions were amplified from genomic DNA by means of the immunoSEQ Assay, a bias-controlled multiplex PCR. Per the source publication's procedure: The number of nucleated cells in each sample was estimated from the amplification of reference gene primers within the assay. Sequence reads were collapsed and filtered to measure the absolute abundance of every unique TCRbeta CDR3 rearrangement. Productive Simpson clonality was computed per sample as the square root of Simpson's diversity index over productive rearrangements. TCRdb took this table from immuneACCESS and kept in-frame rearrangements with V and J called. Such tables lack part of the clones; where checked against another copy, unresolved V genes explain under half of the gap, and the rest is unexplained. Clone size and the V and J calls come from that table; the DNA yielded D and trimming. Within this sample are approximately 530,000 clones, with roughly 91% of them counted one time only. The ten largest clones represent around 8% of the sample.

In Seattle, one collaborating source enrolled patients while the infection was active and tracked those patients longitudinally over the course of disease. Collaborating institutions collected whole blood in K2EDTA tubes following their own protocols. For TCRbeta analysis, collaborator samples were shipped as frozen whole blood, as isolated PBMCs, or as DNA extracted from either sample type. Comment on this clone: Its antigen remains undetermined. No much larger clone exists at a distance of one base, and base qualities are not known.

The CDR3 covers 11 residues, taking in both the cysteine and the phenylalanine. Only the CDR3 region is kept as DNA, spanning 33 bases read in frame from base 1. Unmatched junction bases come to 4, with V trimmed by 1 base and J by 11 bases. CDR1 is given as DFQATT and CDR2 as SNEGSKA, both from the germline V gene (reference sequence). Results and caveats for the whole study, not just this receptor: How much clinical and demographic metadata was included differed by source and by participant, and the metadata was provided uncurated.

The receptor chain draws on TRBV20-1 and TRBJ1-1; TRBD1 aligns with 7 central bases. Sequencing used peripheral blood. The sequence derives from a woman between 50 and 59 years old with COVID-19, enrolled during active disease. Here the CDR3 is given as CSARGQGLAFF. The sequenced DNA: TGCAGTGCTAGAGGACAGGGTTTGGCTTTCTTT.